This TCR beta chain is from a study of T cell repertoires in cytomegalovirus infection. This clonotype has more than one count but fewer than ten. No antigen is known for it. Trimming stripped 3 bases from V and 4 bases from J, with 9 bases between. There are 12 residues in the CDR3. The V gene's germline CDR1 is SQVTM and CDR2 ANQGSEA. Overall study findings and caveats: The ex vivo response showed dominance by HLA-C-restricted CMV-specific TCR beta clonotypes.

TCRdb independently ran MiXCR on the reads; one entry per CDR3 protein. The table lists around 230,000 distinct CDR3 sequences, 6% to 8% of them singletons. This clonotype was sampled from a human donor in good health (CMV status not recorded). Some clones in this sample may be carry-over from other donors' samples. The material sequenced was PBMCs. This chain connects TRBV29-1 to TRBJ1-2, with D uncertain. CDR3 residues: CSVDRNVYGYTF. The CDR3 DNA reads as TGCAGCGTTGACCGTAACGTCTATGGCTACACCTTC. Combining the CDR3 with reference TRBV29-1 and TRBJ1-2 gives the whole variable domain SAVISQKPSRDICQRGTSLTIQCQVDSQVTMMFWYRQQPGQSLTLIATANQGSEATYESGFVIDKFPISRPNLTFSTLTVSNMSPEDSSIYLCSVDRNVYGYTFGSGTRLTVV.